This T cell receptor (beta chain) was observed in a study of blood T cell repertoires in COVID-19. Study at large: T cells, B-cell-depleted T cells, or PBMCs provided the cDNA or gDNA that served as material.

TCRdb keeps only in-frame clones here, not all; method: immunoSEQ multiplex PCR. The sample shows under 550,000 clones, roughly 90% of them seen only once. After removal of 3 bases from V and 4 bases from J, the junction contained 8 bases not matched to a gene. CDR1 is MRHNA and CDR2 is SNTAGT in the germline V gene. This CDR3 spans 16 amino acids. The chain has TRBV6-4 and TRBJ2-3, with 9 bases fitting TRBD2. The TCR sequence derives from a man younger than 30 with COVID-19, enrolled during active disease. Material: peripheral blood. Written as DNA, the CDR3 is TGTGCCAGCAGTGAAGCGGGGGGCCCAACCCCAGATACGCAGTATTTT. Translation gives CASSEAGGPTPDTQYF.